Listed here is a single T cell receptor (beta chain). Its target antigen remains unknown. No base-level quality is on record; no much larger clone is a single base apart. Whole blood was collected in K2EDTA tubes by collaborating institutions according to the institutions' own protocols. Collaborator samples were shipped for TCRbeta analysis as frozen whole blood, isolated PBMCs, or DNA extracted from either sample type. These data come from a study of blood T cell repertoires in COVID-19 (dated by TCRdb to the early 2020s). With respect to the entire study: Samples covering the acute and convalescent phases of COVID-19 were provided by collaborators in the United States, Italy and Spain. The material from the prospective study consisted of cDNA or gDNA derived from T cells, B-cell-depleted T cells, or PBMCs. Subjects who had been exposed to COVID-19, were actively infected with it, or had recovered from it provided the deeply sampled blood TCRbeta repertoires that made up the dataset. The repertoires were released in a freely available public database meant as a resource for research on the immune response to SARS-CoV-2. Samples came from the ongoing ImmuneRACE study (first 160 participants) plus 1,254 subjects from 6 global collaborators. A de-identified subject ID, COVID-19 status, age in years and sex were almost always included in the sample metadata. Where available, HLA class I and class II types were taken from metadata supplied by the sample provider and were not determined by assay-based typing.

TCRbeta CDR3 regions were amplified from genomic DNA using the immunoSEQ Assay, a bias-controlled multiplex PCR. Turning to the authors' computational methods: The number of nucleated cells in each sample was estimated from the amplification of reference gene primers within the assay. To quantify the absolute abundance of each unique TCRbeta CDR3 rearrangement, sequence reads were collapsed and filtered. Productive Simpson clonality was computed per sample as the square root of Simpson's diversity index over productive rearrangements. TCRdb holds this immuneACCESS table with in-frame rearrangements only. Some clones are missing; in checked studies, unresolved V genes explain under half, and the rest has no known cause. The V and J calls and clone size were taken over from that table, and D and trimming were inferred from the DNA. This sample has under 85,000 clones in its table, and about nine tenths of those were observed once. The top ten clonotypes cover 12% of the sample.

V trim: 7 bases; J trim: 5 bases; unmatched bases: 14. The germline V gene sets CDR1 to SGHVS and CDR2 to FQNEAQ. From cysteine to phenylalanine, the CDR3 is 16 amino acids long. The sequence is cut down to CDR3 DNA, 48 bases in frame from base 1. General study outcomes and caveats: Clinical and demographic metadata were provided uncurated, with the amount varying by source and participant.

The receptor comes from a man between 65 and 85 years old with active or convalescent COVID-19. The sequencing sample was made of peripheral blood. The receptor chain draws on TRBV7-8 and TRBJ2-7; 10 central bases correspond to TRBD1. The CDR3 in this case is CASTNLPGQGYHEQYF. The DNA sequence is TGTGCCAGCACCAATCTCCCGGGACAGGGGTACCACGAGCAGTACTTC.